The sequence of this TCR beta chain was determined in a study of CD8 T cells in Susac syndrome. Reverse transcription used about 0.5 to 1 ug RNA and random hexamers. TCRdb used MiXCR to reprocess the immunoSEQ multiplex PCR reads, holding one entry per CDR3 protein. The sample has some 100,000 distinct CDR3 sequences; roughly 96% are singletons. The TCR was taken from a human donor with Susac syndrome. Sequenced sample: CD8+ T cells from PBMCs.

For the CDR3, the DNA is TGTGCCAGCTCGGCAAGGGACCGCACAGATACGCAGTATTTT. Amino acid sequence: CASSARDRTDTQYF. The V gene is TRBV18, the J gene TRBJ2-3; tentatively, D is TRBD1 or TRBD2 (5 bases each). This CDR3 contains 14 residues. Trimming shortened V by 6 bases and J by 1 base, and 11 bases separated the two germline ends. CDR1 is KGHSH and CDR2 is LQKENI in the germline V gene.